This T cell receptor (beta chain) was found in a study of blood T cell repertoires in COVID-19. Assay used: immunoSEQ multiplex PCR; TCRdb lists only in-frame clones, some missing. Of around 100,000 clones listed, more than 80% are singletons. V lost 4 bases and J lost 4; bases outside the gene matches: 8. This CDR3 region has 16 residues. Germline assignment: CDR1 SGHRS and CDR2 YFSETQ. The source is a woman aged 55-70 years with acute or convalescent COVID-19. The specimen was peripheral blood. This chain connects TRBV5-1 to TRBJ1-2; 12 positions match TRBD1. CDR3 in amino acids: CASSDSGQGAGYGYTF. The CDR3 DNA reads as TGCGCCAGCAGCGACTCGGGACAGGGGGCTGGCTATGGCTACACCTTC.